This entry concerns a single TCR beta chain. Its antigen is undetermined. This sample was included in a study of T cells after yellow fever vaccination. Study-wide results and caveats: Just a small share of clonotypes turned up in the CD4 compartment as well as the CD8 compartment. After the booster, about 95% of CD4 and more than 85% of CD8 primary-response clones were re-detected.

The 5'RACE template-switching step produced TCR cDNA and added a universal primer site and UMIs. TCRdb reprocessed the 5' RACE reads via MiXCR and lists one record per CDR3 protein. The sample has hundreds of thousands of distinct CDR3 sequences, over 8% seen once; the top ten hold approximately 18%. V was pared by 1 base and J by 8 bases, with 17 bases of the junction left unmatched. The CDR3 length is 19 residues. Germline loops: CDR1 LGHNA, CDR2 YSLEER. The sample here was PBMCs, taken on the day of the first yellow fever vaccination. V usage is TRBV4-3 and J usage is TRBJ2-4; 10 nucleotides agree with TRBD2. The receptor's source is a man younger than 30 who received the YFV17D yellow fever vaccine. DNA for the CDR3: TGCGCCAGCAGCCAAGGGACTGGGGAGCGGGGGGGCGGGAGAGACATTCAGTACTTC. As protein: CASSQGTGERGGGRDIQYF.